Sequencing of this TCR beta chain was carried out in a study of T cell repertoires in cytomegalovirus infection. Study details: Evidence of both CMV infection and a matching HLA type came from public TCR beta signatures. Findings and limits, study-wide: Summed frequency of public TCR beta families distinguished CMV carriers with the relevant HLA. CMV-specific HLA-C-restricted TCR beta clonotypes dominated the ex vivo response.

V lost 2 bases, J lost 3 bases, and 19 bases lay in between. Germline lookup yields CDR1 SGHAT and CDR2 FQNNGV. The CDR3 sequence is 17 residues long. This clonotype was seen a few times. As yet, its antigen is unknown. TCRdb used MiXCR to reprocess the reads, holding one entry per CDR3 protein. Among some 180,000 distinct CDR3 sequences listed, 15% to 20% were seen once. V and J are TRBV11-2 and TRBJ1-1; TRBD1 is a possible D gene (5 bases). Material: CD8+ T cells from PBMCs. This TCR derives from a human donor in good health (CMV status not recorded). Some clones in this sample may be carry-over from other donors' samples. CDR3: CASSLLGGRVADTEAFF. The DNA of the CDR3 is TGTGCCAGCAGCTTATTGGGTGGCAGGGTGGCAGACACTGAAGCTTTCTTT.